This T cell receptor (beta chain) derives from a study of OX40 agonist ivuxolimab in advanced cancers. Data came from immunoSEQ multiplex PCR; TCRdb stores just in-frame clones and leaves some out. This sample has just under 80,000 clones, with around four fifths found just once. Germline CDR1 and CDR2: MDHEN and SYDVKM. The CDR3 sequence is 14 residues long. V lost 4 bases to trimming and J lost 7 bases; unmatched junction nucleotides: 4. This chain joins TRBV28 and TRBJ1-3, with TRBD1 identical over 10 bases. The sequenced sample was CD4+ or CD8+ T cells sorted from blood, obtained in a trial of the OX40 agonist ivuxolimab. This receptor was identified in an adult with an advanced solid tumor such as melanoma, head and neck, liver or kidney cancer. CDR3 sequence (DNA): TGTGCCAGCAGTTCCACGGGACAGGGGAACACCATATATTTT. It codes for CASSSTGQGNTIYF.